This passage covers 26 T cell receptor beta chains from one sample sequenced in a study of CD4 and CD8 cells across lung adenocarcinoma regions. MiXCR, applied by TCRdb to the PCR reads, yields one record per CDR3 protein. The sample carries thousands of distinct CDR3 sequences, 54% recorded once. Sequenced sample: CD8+ T cells from the center of a lung tumor. The receptors were sampled from a female donor with lung adenocarcinoma. The CD4 and CD8 labels of this study may be unreliable.

This clonotype was found a few times. The chain recombines TRBV5-5 with TRBJ2-7; no clear D. Per the germline V gene, CDR1 is SGHKS and CDR2 is YYEKEE (reference sequence). V was clipped by 0 bases and J by 3 bases, with 13 bases between them. This CDR3 has 15 residues. CDR3 coding DNA: TGTGCCAGCAGCTTGGGGCCGCCGCTGGACTACGAGCAGTACTTC. Amino acids: CASSLGPPLDYEQYF.

On this clonotype itself: At one boundary the junction diverges from the germline segment, which might be a read error. This rearrangement joins TRBV11-3 to TRBJ2-3; 10 positions agree with TRBD2. The length of the CDR3 is 15 residues. Germline V gives CDR1 SGHNT, CDR2 YENEEA. The CDR3 region has the DNA TGTGCCAGGAGCCGACGGACTAGCGGCAGAAGTGCGCAGTTCTTT. It specifies CARSRRTSGRSAQFF.

This rearrangement joins TRBV20-1 to TRBJ1-5, with 7 nucleotides matching TRBD1. The CDR3 is 14 residues long. CDR1 DFQATT and CDR2 SNEGSKA come from the germline V gene (reference sequence). Losses at the gene ends were 3 bases for V and 3 bases for J; bases not matched to a gene: 5. The DNA for the CDR3 is TGCAGTGCTAGCTCTCAGGGGGTCAATCAGCCCCAGCATTTT. Protein: CSASSQGVNQPQHF.

V usage is TRBV10-3 and J usage is TRBJ2-1; D may be TRBD1 or TRBD2 (6 bases each). The end of the DNA is better explained by TRBJ2-5, so the J call may be wrong. The CDR3 extends over 14 amino acids. Per the germline V gene, CDR1 is ENHRY and CDR2 is SYGVKD. CDR3 protein: CAGHGGRDKETQYF. CDR3 nucleotide sequence: TGTGCGGGGCACGGGGGCCGTGACAAAGAGACCCAGTACTTC.

This clonotype came up once. This sequence joins TRBV30 and TRBJ2-3; TRBD2 matches at 9 bases. V lost 3 bases to trimming and J lost 8 bases; unmatched junction nucleotides: 18. The germline gives CDR1 GTSNPN, CDR2 SVGIG (reference sequence). The CDR3 loop spans 17 amino acids. DNA of the CDR3: TGTGCCTGGAGGCCCAACGGAGGGTCGCGGGAGGGAGGTACGCAGTATTTT. Translated: CAWRPNGGSREGGTQYF. Variable domain in full (rest from reference TRBV30 and TRBJ2-3): SQTIHQWPATLVQPVGSPLSLECTVEGTSNPNLYWYRQAAGRGLQLLFYSVGIGQISSEVPQNLSASRPQDRQFILSSKKLLLSDSGFYLCAWRPNGGSREGGTQYFGPGTRLTVL.

This clonotype has ten or more counts. The genes are TRBV27 and TRBJ2-3, with D maybe TRBD2 (5 bases). This CDR3 has 14 residues. The germline V and J ends were trimmed by 6 bases and 1 base, with 11 bases remaining between them. Germline V gene sequence: CDR1 MNHEY, CDR2 SMNVEV (reference sequence). The CDR3 nucleotides read TGTGCCAGCAGACTAGGGTTCGGCACAGATACGCAGTATTTT. Its protein product is CASRLGFGTDTQYF.

In regard to this clonotype: The CDR3 carries no conserved terminal phenylalanine or tryptophan, so it likely arises from a read error. The DNA is left out, because the CDR3 cannot be placed on it with certainty; the CDR3 is given as TCRdb lists it. The chain recombines TRBV12-3 or TRBV12-4 with TRBJ2-5; no check of the table's D call, TRBD1, against the DNA was made. From its first to its last residue, the CDR3 has 12 amino acids. CDR3 loop: CASNRGPTTQLS.

V usage is TRBV6-1 and J usage is TRBJ2-1; 10 bases are a match to TRBD2. Matching the DNA end better, TRBJ2-7 makes the J call doubtful. Per germline, CDR1 MNHNS and CDR2 SASEGT. The CDR3 is made up of 14 amino acids. CDR3 region: CASRELAGLDEQYF. CDR3 in DNA: TGTGCCAGCAGAGAACTAGCGGGATTGGATGAGCAGTACTTC.

This clonotype was recorded only once. The rearrangement joins TRBV20-1 to TRBJ2-1; 10 bases are shared with TRBD2. The CDR3 is made up of 14 amino acids. Germline V gene data show CDR1 as DFQATT and CDR2 as SNEGSKA (reference sequence). Trimming cost V 3 bases and J 5 bases; bases outside gene matches: 4. The chain's CDR3 is CSASSLAGDNEQFF. CDR3 nucleotides: TGCAGTGCTAGTAGCCTAGCGGGGGACAATGAGCAGTTCTTC.

This clonotype was counted a single time. The V call is TRBV12-3 or TRBV12-4, the J call TRBJ2-5, with D perhaps matching TRBD1 (5 bases). This CDR3 is built from 13 residues. Trimming pared 6 bases from V and 0 bases from J, leaving 8 bases between. Written as DNA, the CDR3 is TGTGCCAGCAGGGGGCGTGACCAAGAGACCCAGTACTTC. Translating it yields CASRGRDQETQYF.

The rearrangement uses TRBV6-5 and TRBJ2-4, with a tentative D call TRBD2 (5 bases). V was pared by 8 bases and J by 12 bases, with 32 bases between. The germline V gene encodes CDR1 MNHEY and CDR2 SVGAGI. The CDR3 consists of 17 residues. CDR3 coding DNA: TGTGCCAGCTGTTCGTTGGCCGGCGGGCGAGCCAAAGACACTCAGTACTTC. Protein sequence: CASCSLAGGRAKDTQYF.

V and J are TRBV7-9 and TRBJ2-3, with D possibly matching TRBD2 (5 bases). The CDR3 length is 12 residues. CDR1 is SEHNR and CDR2 is FQNEAQ in the germline V gene (reference sequence). V shed 7 bases and J shed 3 bases, with 8 bases lying between them. CDR3 loop: CASTPGTDTQYF. DNA for the CDR3: TGTGCCAGCACTCCGGGGACAGATACGCAGTATTTT.

Concerning this clonotype itself: Germline and junction disagree at one end, which may indicate a read error. This chain links TRBV7-9 with TRBJ2-3; D tentatively fits TRBD1 or TRBD2 (5 bases each). CDR1 is SEHNR and CDR2 is FQNEAQ in the germline V gene (reference sequence). The CDR3 totals 16 residues. The CDR3 protein is CASRPGQGSSKNTQYF. DNA of the CDR3: TGTGCCAGCCGCCCCGGGCAGGGCTCTAGCAAAAATACGCAGTATTTC.

This clonotype has a single count. Mismatch with germline at one junction end may stem from a read error. The rearrangement joins TRBV27 to TRBJ2-4; perhaps D is TRBD1 or TRBD2 (5 bases each). The DNA end favors TRBJ2-3, so the J call may be wrong. The germline V gene has CDR1 MNHEY and CDR2 SMNVEV (reference sequence). The CDR3 is made up of 13 amino acids. The CDR3 loop is CASGPSAKNTQYF. The CDR3 DNA reads as TGCGCCTCGGGGCCGTCTGCCAAAAATACTCAGTATTTT.

The table lists this clonotype with a few counts. This rearrangement joins TRBV4-2 to TRBJ2-1, with 14 positions matching TRBD2. The ends lost 4 bases at V and 8 bases at J; junction bases unmatched: 10. The CDR3 runs 17 residues. CDR1 and CDR2 (germline): LGHNA, YNFKEQ. The CDR3 sequence: CASSRGLAGVPGDEQFF. The DNA for the CDR3 is TGTGCCAGCAGCCGGGGACTAGCGGGGGTCCCTGGGGATGAGCAGTTCTTC.

The rearrangement links TRBV10-2 to TRBJ2-3; D unresolved. V lost 4 bases to trimming and J lost 9 bases, with 23 bases between them. Germline V CDR1 and CDR2: WSHSY, SAAADI. The CDR3 has 16 residues. CDR3 amino acids: CASSGWISPSTGTQYF. DNA for the CDR3: TGCGCCAGCAGTGGATGGATATCGCCGAGCACCGGGACGCAGTATTTT.

Concerning this clonotype: One junction end does not reproduce the germline sequence, and a read error may be involved. This chain links TRBV6-5 with TRBJ2-4, with D uncertain. CDR3 length: 13 amino acids. Per the germline V gene, CDR1 is MNHEY and CDR2 is SVGAGI. The CDR3 is CASSYGFKNMQYF. CDR3 coding DNA: TGTGCCAGCAGTTATGGATTTAAAAACATGCAGTATTTC.

This clonotype came up a few times. This chain links TRBV12-3 or TRBV12-4 with TRBJ2-2; D might be TRBD1 or TRBD2, each matching 5 bases. Trimming left V 5 bases short and J 16 bases short, with 23 bases between. The CDR3 runs to 14 residues. The CDR3 region is CASSPLGNTGAQFF. DNA of the CDR3: TGTGCCAGCAGTCCCCTCGGGAACACTGGGGCGCAGTTTTTT.

The chain recombines TRBV7-2 with TRBJ2-3; TRBD2 is a possible D gene (5 bases). V was trimmed by 7 bases and J by 0 bases, leaving 11 bases between them. This CDR3 is 14 amino acids long. The V gene's germline CDR1 is SGHTA and CDR2 FQGNSA. The CDR3 bases are TGTGCCAGCACCGGGGTGGGTAGCACAGATACGCAGTATTTT. It codes for CASTGVGSTDTQYF.

By frequency in the sample, this clonotype is large. V usage is TRBV6-1 and J usage is TRBJ2-2; D perhaps matches TRBD2 (6 bases). The CDR3 is made up of 16 amino acids. V lost 3 bases, J lost 1 base, and 12 bases lay in between. CDR1 is MNHNS, CDR2 SASEGT, per germline. The CDR3 DNA reads as TGTGCCAGCAGTGAGCTCGGGAGACAGAACACCGGGGAGCTGTTTTTT. This sequence encodes CASSELGRQNTGELFF.

J is TRBJ2-1 and V is TRBV7-2; tentatively, D is TRBD2 (5 bases). Trimming removed 2 bases from V and 8 bases from J, with 10 bases in between. This CDR3 has 13 amino acids. Germline CDR1 reads SGHTA; CDR2 reads FQGNSA. In DNA form, the CDR3 reads TGTGCCAGCAGCTTACGGCTAGCCTATGAGCAGTTCTTC. Protein: CASSLRLAYEQFF.

This clonotype was seen a handful of times. This chain connects TRBV6-2 or TRBV6-3 to TRBJ2-5; D is perhaps TRBD2 (5 bases). CDR1 and CDR2 from the germline V gene are MNHEY and SVGEGT. The CDR3 spans 14 residues. V was cut by 2 bases and J by 11 bases, with 18 bases left in between. The DNA of the CDR3 is TGTGCCAGCAGTTACCCTAGCTCCTACAATGAGCAGTACTTC. It translates to CASSYPSSYNEQYF.

This chain connects TRBV7-3 to TRBJ2-5; D remains unclear. Germline V gene lookup returns CDR1 SGHTA and CDR2 FQGTGA. The CDR3 has 15 amino acids. Between the trimmed V and J ends, which lost 8 bases and 5 bases, there was a span of 21 bases. The CDR3 loop is CASGSAAGSHETQYF. As DNA, the CDR3 is TGTGCCAGCGGCTCGGCAGCCGGGTCACACGAGACCCAGTACTTC. The full variable domain, its missing parts supplied by reference TRBV7-3 and TRBJ2-5, is GAGVSQTPSNKVTEKGKYVELRCDPISGHTALYWYRQSLGQGPEFLIYFQGTGAADDSGLPNDRFFAVRPEGSVSTLKIQRTERGDSAVYLCASGSAAGSHETQYFGPGTRLLVL.

This clonotype occurred a few times. This chain uses TRBV27 with TRBJ2-2, with 10 nucleotides matching TRBD2. The CDR3 has 19 residues. Germline V gene data show CDR1 as MNHEY and CDR2 as SMNVEV (reference sequence). Germline trimming cut 2 bases from V and 0 bases from J; bases unmatched to any gene: 9. This CDR3 reads CASSLKAGGDIANTGELFF. As DNA, the CDR3 is TGTGCCAGCAGTTTAAAAGCGGGAGGGGACATCGCGAACACCGGGGAGCTGTTTTTT.

The chain uses TRBV7-8 and TRBJ2-5; D might be TRBD1 (6 bases). Per the germline V gene, CDR1 is SGHVS and CDR2 is FQNEAQ. The CDR3 totals 14 residues. The CDR3 region is CASAGGRGTETQYF. CDR3 coding DNA: TGTGCGAGTGCTGGGGGCCGCGGCACAGAGACCCAGTACTTC.

In this sample, this clonotype turned up once. This chain joins TRBV7-6 and TRBJ2-2, with a tentative D call TRBD2 (5 bases). The DNA end favors TRBJ2-3, so the J call may be wrong. CDR1 and CDR2 (germline): SGHVS, FNYEAQ. The CDR3 runs to 14 residues. The CDR3 DNA reads as TGTGCCAGCCGCCAGGCTGTGAACACCGGGGAGCAGTATTTT. This translates into CASRQAVNTGEQYF.